This is a list of T cell receptor beta chains from one sample in a study of beta chain features in type 1 diabetes. Profiling relied on immunoSEQ multiplex PCR, and the TCRdb table lists in-frame clones only, not all of them. The sample contains hundreds of thousands of clones, around 13% of which appear only once. The source material was naive CD4+ T cells from blood. These TCRs come from a young man in good health. Both conserved end residues are part of each CDR3. Size values are once, few and many counts, or a class for expanded clones, and some rows have none.

CDR3 protein	clone size	V gene
CASSQKRGFAEAFF	-	TRBV4-3
CASSPGTGYYEQYF	-	TRBV18
CASSLTLQDSNQPQHF	few	TRBV28
CASSARTGDRITQYF	-	TRBV25-1
CASSIQGRDTQYF	few	TRBV7-2
CASSTGTSETDTQYF	few	TRBV7-2
CAWSVWLAGKETQYF	few	TRBV30
CATSRDLGQRGNEQFF	-	TRBV15
CATSRDRGAQETQYF	few	TRBV15
CATRGTGDPLGRGYTF	few	TRBV15
CASSQEGRPGTDTQYF	-	TRBV4-2
CSARASEKLFF	few	TRBV20-1
CAWSVMGGVQPQHF	few	TRBV30
CASSPSGPERNTEAFF	few	TRBV7-9
CAITSQLTDTGELFF	-	TRBV10-3
CASSLTRTSGWYEQYF	few	TRBV7-2
CASSDLGTGPDTQYF	-	TRBV9
CAWTGQFINEKLFF	-	TRBV30
CASTRSGGTDTQYF	few	TRBV6-1
CASSFRTGGKGYTF	-	TRBV27
CASSGTGYEQYF	-	TRBV19
CASSLYRGGRNEQFF	-	TRBV7-2
CASSPPLGPSGLYEQYF	-	TRBV5-6
CSVSLGGINQPQHF	few	TRBV29-1
CASSPRADYPNTGELFF	-	TRBV7-8
CASSILQKNQPQHF	-	TRBV19
CASIMVGGGLYTQYF	few	TRBV7-2
CASSVIVNTEAFF	-	TRBV9
CASSRGMNTGELFF	-	TRBV11-2
CATSRDLKGGADGYTF	few	TRBV15
CASSGTGVRVGEQYF	few	TRBV2
CASSGTLAPSTDTQYF	few	TRBV7-2
CASSQEERGATDTQYF	few	TRBV4-2
CASSRGTSGSGISYEQYF	-	TRBV4-1
CSVETGGNTEAFF	few	TRBV29-1
CASSRGQNYNSPLHF	-	TRBV7-6
CASSLGSSATYNEQFF	-	TRBV7-2
CASSLQLTSGGLGEQFF	few	TRBV19
CASSLGGGKGQETQYF	few	TRBV28
CASSSIGAANTEAFF	-	TRBV7-3
CAWSLNEKLFF	-	TRBV30
CASSLAGRGRTYEQYF	few	TRBV7-2
CASSLAGAARETQYF	few	TRBV7-8
CASSPSRTGGGTYEQYF	-	TRBV7-2
CAWSYLYEQYF	-	TRBV30
CASRSITVSTDTQYF	-	TRBV27
CASSSLREGAKNIQYF	-	TRBV7-9
CAWRRDRFYGYTF	few	TRBV30
CASSIGTGDFNSYEQYF	-	TRBV19
CASTGSGGLQETQYF	-	TRBV9
CASSQWTSGSQNEQFF	few	TRBV4-1